This T cell receptor (beta chain) came from a study of blood T cell repertoires in COVID-19. Across the whole study: Spain, Italy and the United States supplied samples that represented acute and convalescent COVID-19. Sources were T cells, B-cell-depleted T cells, or PBMCs; the material itself was cDNA or gDNA.

Only in-frame clones appear in the TCRdb table, and some are missing; sequencing was by immunoSEQ multiplex PCR. The table has a few hundred thousand clones, approximately 80% seen once. The CDR3 length is 15 residues. Germline CDR1 SGDLS, CDR2 YYNGEE. Unmatched junction bases numbered 5, after V lost 0 bases and J lost 4 bases. The chain combines TRBV9 with TRBJ2-3; 7 bases match TRBD2. This TCR was sampled from a young man with acute COVID-19. The material sequenced was PBMCs or T cells enriched from blood (not recorded which). CDR3 sequence reads: CASSVVGLGSDTQYF. The CDR3 DNA follows: TGTGCCAGCAGCGTAGTAGGACTAGGGTCAGATACGCAGTATTTT.